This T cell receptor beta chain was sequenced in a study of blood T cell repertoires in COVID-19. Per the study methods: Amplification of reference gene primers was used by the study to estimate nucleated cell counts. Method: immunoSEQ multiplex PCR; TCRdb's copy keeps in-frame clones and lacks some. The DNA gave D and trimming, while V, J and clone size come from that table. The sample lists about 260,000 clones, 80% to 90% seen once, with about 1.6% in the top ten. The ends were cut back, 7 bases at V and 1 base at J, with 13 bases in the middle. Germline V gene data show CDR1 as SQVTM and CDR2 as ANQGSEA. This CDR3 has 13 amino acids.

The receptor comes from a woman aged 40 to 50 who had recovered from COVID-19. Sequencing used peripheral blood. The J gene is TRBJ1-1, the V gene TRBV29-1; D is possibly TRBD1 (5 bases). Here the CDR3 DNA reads TGCAGCGCCTCAGGACAACAGAACACTGAAGCTTTCTTT. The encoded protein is CSASGQQNTEAFF.